One sample yielded the 10 T cell receptor beta chains listed below, sequenced in a study of control samples from healthy donors and cancer patients. Assay used: immunoSEQ multiplex PCR; TCRdb lists only in-frame clones, some missing. Seen here are 95,000 to 130,000 clones, 85% to 90% observed once, and the top ten hold around 1.2%. Material for sequencing was PBMCs. The receptor set was obtained from a woman aged 45-59 years with colorectal cancer.

V gene TRBV19 combines with J gene TRBJ1-2; no reliable D call. Trimming removed 6 bases from V and 0 bases from J, with 14 bases in between. The CDR3 runs 15 residues. Germline V gives CDR1 LNHDA, CDR2 SQIVND (reference sequence). The CDR3 DNA is TGTGCCAGTAGCCTCTTGACACCCTCTAACTATGGCTACACCTTC. It codes for CASSLLTPSNYGYTF.

This clone appeared a few times. The chain employs TRBV3-1 (or the pseudogene TRBV3-2) and TRBJ2-1, with TRBD2 matching over 9 bases. Unmatched junction bases numbered 8, after V lost 2 bases and J lost 6 bases. The V gene's germline CDR1 is LGHDT and CDR2 YNNKEL (reference sequence). The CDR3 sequence is 16 residues long. The CDR3 loop is CASSQPRGGETNEQFF. The CDR3 DNA reads as TGTGCCAGCAGCCAACCGCGCGGGGGGGAGACCAATGAGCAGTTCTTC.

The V call is TRBV7-8, the J call TRBJ1-6; 8 bases fit TRBD1. The CDR3 is made up of 15 amino acids. Germline V gene sequence: CDR1 SGHVS, CDR2 FQNEAQ. The trim removed 5 bases at V and 10 bases at J, leaving 10 bases unmatched. The chain's CDR3 is CASSARDRRGSPLHF. Here the CDR3 DNA reads TGTGCCAGCAGCGCCCGGGACAGGCGCGGGTCACCCCTCCACTTT.

The genes are TRBV9 and TRBJ1-1, with 10 bases lining up with TRBD1. J lost 4 bases, V lost 3 bases, and 3 bases had no gene match. Germline V lookup: CDR1 SGDLS, CDR2 YYNGEE. CDR3 length: 14 residues. Written as DNA, the CDR3 is TGTGCCAGCAGCGGCCGACAGGGGGCCACTGAAGCTTTCTTT. It is translated as CASSGRQGATEAFF.

The chain is built from TRBV9 and TRBJ2-6; D is possibly TRBD1 (6 bases). Deletions cut 2 bases from V and 4 bases from J, with 13 bases between. The CDR3 is 16 residues long. CDR1 is SGDLS, CDR2 YYNGEE, per germline. This CDR3 reads CASSVRTEPGANVLTF. The CDR3 coding sequence is TGTGCCAGCAGCGTCAGGACAGAACCCGGGGCCAACGTCCTGACTTTC.

The chain combines TRBV2 with TRBJ2-5, with 8 positions matching TRBD2. This CDR3 spans 15 amino acids. J was trimmed by 2 bases and V by 5 bases; bases with no gene match: 7. Germline CDR1 SNHLY, CDR2 FYNNEI. CDR3 in DNA: TGTGCCAGCAGTCCCCCTGGGACTAGTCAAGAGACCCAGTACTTC. Protein: CASSPPGTSQETQYF.

The V gene is TRBV5-1, the J gene TRBJ2-3, with 7 bases aligning to TRBD1. Germline loops: CDR1 SGHRS, CDR2 YFSETQ. With V trimmed by 4 bases and J by 6 bases, 14 bases remained unmatched. The CDR3 runs 16 residues. CDR3 loop: CASSLGTEAQMDTQYF. In DNA, the CDR3 is TGCGCCAGCAGCCTGGGGACAGAAGCACAGATGGATACGCAGTATTTT. Filled out from reference TRBV5-1 and TRBJ2-3, the complete variable domain reads KAGVTQTPRYLIKTRGQQVTLSCSPISGHRSVSWYQQTPGQGLQFLFEYFSETQRNKGNFPGRFSGRQFSNSRSEMNVSTLELGDSALYLCASSLGTEAQMDTQYFGPGTRLTVL.

The chain carries TRBV6-5 and TRBJ1-1, with D hard to call. Germline lookup yields CDR1 MNHEY and CDR2 SVGAGI. The length of the CDR3 is 14 residues. The V gene lost 0 bases and the J gene lost 6 bases, with 11 bases spanning the gap. The DNA for the CDR3 is TGTGCCAGCAGTTACTCGGCCCTTCTATCTGAAGCTTTCTTT. Translation gives CASSYSALLSEAFF.

The V call is TRBV11-3, the J call TRBJ2-2; D gene unclear. Looked up from germline, CDR1 is SGHNT and CDR2 is YENEEA. V lost 5 bases and J lost 3, with 4 bases in between. The CDR3 extends over 12 amino acids. The CDR3 reads CASSLHTGELFF. The CDR3 DNA is TGTGCCAGCAGCCTACACACCGGGGAGCTGTTTTTT.

The genes are TRBV10-1 and TRBJ2-2, with 7 bases lining up with TRBD1. The germline gives CDR1 WNHNN, CDR2 SYGVQD (reference sequence). The CDR3 runs 13 residues. With V trimmed by 6 bases and J by 6 bases, 4 bases remained unmatched. The CDR3 loop is CASSPGGAGELFF. In DNA, the CDR3 is TGCGCCAGCAGCCCAGGGGGAGCCGGGGAGCTGTTTTTT.